Shown below are 6 T cell receptor beta chains from a single sample sequenced in a study of cytomegalovirus exposure and HLA in healthy donors. 13 Jbeta primers and 60 Vbeta primers were used for the PCR. Clones were sequenced by immunoSEQ multiplex PCR, and TCRdb holds only the in-frame ones, with some missing. The sample includes fewer than 140,000 clones, over 70% of them seen just once. Sequencing was carried out using PBMCs. These receptor sequences come from a female donor in good health and CMV-seronegative.

This clone appeared a few times. V gene TRBV5-1 combines with J gene TRBJ1-1, with D possibly TRBD1 on 6 matching bases. Germline CDR1 SGHRS, CDR2 YFSETQ. The CDR3 is 15 residues long. The V and J ends lost 0 bases and 1 base respectively, with 10 bases between them. The CDR3 loop is CASSLDGRGNTEAFF. In DNA form, the CDR3 reads TGCGCCAGCAGCTTGGATGGCAGGGGGAACACTGAAGCTTTCTTT.

V gene TRBV30 combines with J gene TRBJ1-5, with D tentatively TRBD1 (5 bases). Trimming removed 0 bases from V and 11 bases from J, with 8 bases in between. Germline V gene lookup returns CDR1 GTSNPN and CDR2 SVGIG (reference sequence). CDR3 size: 11 residues. CDR3 sequence: CAWSVGDAQHF. As DNA, the CDR3 is TGTGCCTGGAGTGTAGGGGATGCCCAGCATTTT.

This chain links TRBV6-5 with TRBJ1-2; 8 positions agree with TRBD1. CDR3 length equals 14 residues. Germline trimming cut 6 bases from V and 3 bases from J; bases unmatched to any gene: 6. Per germline, CDR1 MNHEY and CDR2 SVGAGI. CDR3 nucleotides: TGTGCCAGCAGCCGGACAGGGTCACACTATGGCTACACCTTC. This gives the protein CASSRTGSHYGYTF.

The gene calls are TRBV28 and TRBJ2-5; D call uncertain. V was clipped by 5 bases and J by 2 bases, with 15 bases between them. In germline, CDR1 is MDHEN, CDR2 SYDVKM. This CDR3 has 15 amino acids. The DNA of the CDR3 is TGTGCCAGCAGTGGGCGAGACACGAATCAAGAGACCCAGTACTTC. It specifies CASSGRDTNQETQYF.

Of note for this clone: A read error may account for a junction end that differs from germline. The identical CDR3 is also encoded by other nucleotide sequences in the sample. The chain joins TRBV6-6 to TRBJ2-1; TRBD2 matches 11 bases. This CDR3 is built from 16 residues. Per the germline V gene, CDR1 is MNHNY and CDR2 is SVGAGI (reference sequence). DNA of the CDR3: TGTGCTAGCAGTTACTCGGCTAGCGGGAGGTATAATGAGCAGTTCTTC. Encoded protein: CASSYSASGRYNEQFF.

The chain employs TRBV25-1 and TRBJ2-3, with TRBD1 as a possible D gene (5 bases). V shed 1 base and J shed 4 bases, with 12 bases lying between them. The CDR3 is 15 residues long. The V gene's germline CDR1 is MGHDK and CDR2 SYGVNS. The CDR3 spells CASSEFGQGSDTQYF. CDR3 DNA sequence: TGTGCCAGCAGTGAATTCGGGCAGGGTTCAGATACGCAGTATTTT. The variable domain in full, with the rest retrieved from reference TRBV25-1 and TRBJ2-3, is EADIYQTPRYLVIGTGKKITLECSQTMGHDKMYWYQQDPGMELHLIHYSYGVNSTEKGDLSSESTVSRIRTEHFPLTLESARPSHTSQYLCASSEFGQGSDTQYFGPGTRLTVL.